This T cell receptor beta chain was recorded in a study of post-analysis software for immune sequencing data. Whole-study context: Several disease courses (relapsing-remitting, secondary progressive and progressive-relapsing) of multiple sclerosis were included. Study conclusions and caveats: In patients, TRBV5-6, TRBV5-1 and TRBV20-1 belonged to roughly five TRBV segments found more frequently than in controls. Samples sharing a preparation batch grouped tightly together when assessed by F measure. For normalized Chao1 diversity, multiple sclerosis patients scored significantly lower than controls did.

Comments on this clonotype: The antigen is not known.

This CDR3 comprises 12 residues. Trimming at V came to 7 bases and at J to 11 bases, leaving 11 bases not matched to a gene. The germline V gene has CDR1 SQVTM and CDR2 ANQGSEA. Included in the TCR beta cDNA libraries were unique molecular identifiers. About 500,000 cDNA molecules came from around 1 to 9.1 million T cells. TCRdb processed the PCR reads anew with MiXCR; each CDR3 protein has one entry. The data contain roughly 600,000 distinct CDR3 sequences, 40% to 50% of them seen just once; the ten biggest clones take up 1.5% to 2%. The origin of this receptor is a girl between 10 and 17 years old with multiple sclerosis. The source material was blood. This chain uses TRBV29-1 with TRBJ2-5; 9 positions match TRBD2. The CDR3 loop reads CSGTSVNNEQYF. The CDR3, as DNA: TGCAGCGGGACTAGCGTTAACAATGAGCAGTACTTC.